Listed here are 25 T cell receptor beta chains from one sample, sequenced in a study of memory CD4+ T cells and cytomegalovirus serostatus. Single viable CD3+CD4+CD8-CD45RO+ cells were sorted as the memory CD4+ T cells. The repertoire was sequenced with immunoSEQ multiplex PCR; TCRdb's copy has only in-frame clones and lacks some. The data hold about 54,000 clones, with about 80% observed a single time. Sequenced sample: memory CD4+ T cells from blood. These receptors originate from an adult in good health and CMV-seronegative.

This clone was picked up a small number of times. This rearrangement joins TRBV29-1 to TRBJ1-1; weak D call: TRBD1 (5 bases). Germline V gene data show CDR1 as SQVTM and CDR2 as ANQGSEA. CDR3 length: 13 residues. The V gene lost 4 bases and the J gene lost 1 base, with 10 bases spanning the gap. CDR3 bases: TGCAGCGTTGCGGGACGGGGGAACACTGAAGCTTTCTTT. Translation gives CSVAGRGNTEAFF.

This clone was seen a single time. The chain is built from TRBV7-3 and TRBJ2-2; no reliable D call. The germline V gene encodes CDR1 SGHTA and CDR2 FQGTGA. Trimming shortened V by 3 bases and J by 6 bases, and 8 bases separated the two germline ends. The CDR3 is 13 residues long. The CDR3 reads CASSLGSSGELFF. DNA of the CDR3: TGTGCCAGCAGCTTGGGCAGCTCCGGGGAGCTGTTTTTT.

The CDR3 sequence is CASSYLAGTYEQYF. CDR3 in DNA: TGTGCCAGCAGCTATCTAGCGGGGACCTACGAGCAGTACTTC. This sequence joins TRBV14 and TRBJ2-7, with 9 bases lining up with TRBD2. This CDR3 contains 14 residues. J gave up 2 bases and V 5 bases, and 4 bases lay outside the gene matches. Per germline, CDR1 SGHDN and CDR2 FVKESK.

J is TRBJ2-5 and V is TRBV11-1, with TRBD1 matching 7 bases. The CDR3 is 15 amino acids. Germline V gene sequence: CDR1 SGHAT, CDR2 FQDESV (reference sequence). The junction had 10 bases not matched to a gene; V was cut back by 1 base and J by 8 bases. The CDR3 sequence is CASSLEDRSKSTQYF. The CDR3 nucleotides read TGTGCCAGCAGCTTAGAGGACAGGAGCAAGAGTACCCAGTACTTC.

The V gene is TRBV4-3, the J gene TRBJ1-1; TRBD1 matches at 8 bases. V trimming: 3 bases; J trimming: 4 bases; junction bases outside the gene matches: 7. The CDR3 consists of 15 residues. The germline V gene encodes CDR1 LGHNA and CDR2 YSLEER. The CDR3 DNA is TGCGCCAGCAGCCAGGAAAACAGGGGGTTCACTGAAGCTTTCTTT. It is translated as CASSQENRGFTEAFF.

This rearrangement joins TRBV11-2 to TRBJ1-2; maybe TRBD1 (6 bases). V lost 5 bases, J lost 6 bases, and 10 bases lay in between. This CDR3 has 12 residues. The germline V gene encodes CDR1 SGHAT and CDR2 FQNNGV. CDR3 residues: CASSKEGDGYTF. CDR3 sequence (DNA): TGTGCCAGCAGCAAAGAGGGGGATGGCTACACCTTC.

The rearrangement joins TRBV7-9 to TRBJ2-5, with D possibly being TRBD1 or TRBD2 (6 bases each). V was pared by 1 base and J by 5 bases, with 14 bases between. Germline V CDR1 and CDR2: SEHNR, FQNEAQ (reference sequence). CDR3 length equals 15 residues. CDR3 residues: CASSLDGGLRETQYF. The CDR3 DNA reads as TGTGCCAGCAGCTTAGATGGGGGGCTAAGGGAGACCCAGTACTTC.

This rearrangement joins TRBV6-4 to TRBJ2-7, with 11 bases aligning to TRBD1. The CDR3 contains 15 residues. J was trimmed by 3 bases and V by 4 bases; bases with no gene match: 5. CDR1 is MRHNA, CDR2 SNTAGT, per germline. The CDR3 bases are TGTGCCAGCAGTGCCGGGACAGGGGGAGGCTACGAGCAGTACTTC. Its protein is CASSAGTGGGYEQYF.

This clone was seen only a few times. The V call is TRBV2, the J call TRBJ1-3; possible D gene TRBD1, 6 bases. Germline CDR1 is SNHLY and CDR2 is FYNNEI. CDR3 length: 14 amino acids. Trimming pared 4 bases from V and 0 bases from J, leaving 7 bases between. The CDR3 sequence: CASSAQGSGNTIYF. In nucleotides, the CDR3 is TGTGCCAGCAGTGCACAGGGCTCTGGAAACACCATATATTTT.

This chain connects TRBV6-5 to TRBJ1-2; 11 bases match TRBD1. Germline V CDR1 and CDR2: MNHEY, SVGAGI. The CDR3 extends over 15 amino acids. Losses at the gene ends were 4 bases for V and 3 bases for J; bases not matched to a gene: 4. The CDR3 sequence: CASSSPGQGDYGYTF. DNA of the CDR3: TGTGCCAGCAGTTCCCCGGGACAGGGGGACTATGGCTACACCTTC.

The gene calls are TRBV27 and TRBJ1-3; maybe TRBD1 (5 bases). Trimming removed 2 bases at V and 4 bases at J, with 12 bases between. The CDR3 consists of 15 residues. Germline CDR1 reads MNHEY; CDR2 reads SMNVEV (reference sequence). The DNA of the CDR3 is TGTGCCAGCAGTTTAGGTGCAGGGCTCGGAAACACCATATATTTT. This gives the protein CASSLGAGLGNTIYF.

The V call is TRBV7-9, the J call TRBJ2-1; D could derive from TRBD1 or TRBD2 (5 bases each). Germline CDR1 SEHNR, CDR2 FQNEAQ (reference sequence). The ends were cut back, 4 bases at V and 8 bases at J, with 18 bases in the middle. The CDR3 loop spans 15 amino acids. This CDR3 reads CASSWGKGLFYEQFF. CDR3 DNA: TGTGCCAGCAGCTGGGGGAAGGGCCTATTCTATGAGCAGTTCTTC.

J is TRBJ2-7 and V is TRBV6-1; 7 bases match TRBD1. Germline V gene sequence: CDR1 MNHNS, CDR2 SASEGT. CDR3 length: 14 residues. V dropped 5 bases and J dropped 2; count of bases not matched to a gene: 6. The CDR3 loop is CASSTRTGTYEQYF. The DNA of the CDR3 is TGTGCCAGCAGTACCCGGACAGGAACCTACGAGCAGTACTTC.

This chain joins TRBV7-8 and TRBJ1-4; maybe TRBD1 (6 bases). The germline CDR1 and CDR2 sequences are SGHVS and FQNEAQ. The CDR3 runs 15 residues. V was trimmed by 0 bases and J by 8 bases, leaving 13 bases between them. The CDR3 loop is CASSLAAGRGEKLFF. CDR3 DNA sequence: TGTGCCAGCAGCTTAGCGGCCGGTAGGGGGGAAAAACTGTTTTTT.

The chain has TRBV27 and TRBJ2-4, with D tentatively TRBD2 (5 bases). The CDR3 spans 13 residues. V was pared by 3 bases and J by 7 bases, with 10 bases between. Germline V gives CDR1 MNHEY, CDR2 SMNVEV (reference sequence). The CDR3 loop is CASSFRTGNIQYF. In nucleotides, the CDR3 is TGTGCCAGCAGTTTCCGCACGGGGAACATTCAGTACTTC.

The chain combines TRBV15 with TRBJ2-1; D unclear. The CDR3 consists of 12 residues. V dropped 5 bases and J dropped 6 bases, with 8 bases sitting between them. Germline loops: CDR1 LNHNV, CDR2 YYDKDF (reference sequence). CDR3 DNA sequence: TGTGCCACCAGCCCCTCGGGCAATGAGCAGTTCTTC. This codes for CATSPSGNEQFF.

V gene TRBV4-1 combines with J gene TRBJ2-7; D unresolved. Trimming removed 4 bases from V and 3 bases from J, with 10 bases in between. The CDR3 is 13 amino acids. The germline V gene encodes CDR1 MGHRA and CDR2 YSYEKL. In DNA form, the CDR3 reads TGCGCCAGCAGCCTCTCCGACCGCTACGAGCAGTACTTC. Translated, it gives CASSLSDRYEQYF.

In its sample, this clone was seen a few times. The chain employs TRBV2 and TRBJ1-2, with 9 positions matching TRBD1. Per germline, CDR1 SNHLY and CDR2 FYNNEI. This CDR3 spans 16 amino acids. The V gene end was trimmed by 6 bases and the J gene end by 8 bases; junction bases not matched to a gene: 16. The CDR3 loop reads CASSLDRGARSGGYTF. CDR3 bases: TGTGCCAGCAGCCTGGACAGGGGCGCTAGGTCTGGGGGCTACACCTTC.

The V and J genes are TRBV18 and TRBJ1-2; D is undetermined. Per germline, CDR1 KGHSH and CDR2 LQKENI. CDR3 length: 15 residues. Trimming shortened V by 4 bases and J by 2 bases, and 14 bases separated the two germline ends. CDR3 coding DNA: TGTGCCAGCTCACTGACGCCCCAAGGGAACTATGGCTACACCTTC. Translated: CASSLTPQGNYGYTF.

The rearrangement links TRBV6-5 to TRBJ1-1; a weak D match, TRBD1 (5 bases). CDR1 MNHEY and CDR2 SVGAGI come from the germline V gene. The CDR3 covers 13 residues. V dropped 6 bases and J dropped 1 base, with 9 bases sitting between them. Written as DNA, the CDR3 is TGTGCCAGCAGGGGACCCCCGAACACTGAAGCTTTCTTT. It yields the protein CASRGPPNTEAFF.

The chain links TRBV5-5 to TRBJ1-2, with 8 bases aligning to TRBD1. The CDR3 spans 14 residues. With 4 bases clipped from V and 8 bases from J, the junction kept 10 bases outside the gene matches. The germline CDR1 and CDR2 sequences are SGHKS and YYEKEE (reference sequence). The CDR3 region has the DNA TGTGCCAGCAGCACCGGGACAGGAGAGGAGGGCTACACCTTC. Its protein product is CASSTGTGEEGYTF.

J is TRBJ2-7 and V is TRBV5-1; 10 positions agree with TRBD2. V dropped 0 bases and J dropped 2; count of bases not matched to a gene: 11. Germline loops: CDR1 SGHRS, CDR2 YFSETQ. This CDR3 has 18 residues. CDR3 in amino acids: CASSLESSGSRGTYEQYF. The CDR3 coding sequence is TGCGCCAGCAGCTTGGAGTCTAGCGGGAGCCGGGGGACCTACGAGCAGTACTTC.

The table lists this clone with a count of one. The rearrangement links TRBV6-1 to TRBJ2-7; 8 bases line up with TRBD1. Looked up from germline, CDR1 is MNHNS and CDR2 is SASEGT. The V and J ends lost 4 bases and 3 bases, in that order; junction bases with no gene match: 5. This CDR3 spans 14 amino acids. The CDR3 region is CASSVRDRSYEQYF. CDR3 nucleotides: TGTGCCAGCAGTGTCCGGGACAGGAGCTACGAGCAGTACTTC.

The chain employs TRBV19 and TRBJ1-6; TRBD1 is a possible D gene (6 bases). Germline assignment: CDR1 LNHDA and CDR2 SQIVND (reference sequence). The CDR3 is 15 residues long. The V end lost 2 bases, the J end lost 5 bases, and 10 bases lay between the germline ends. The CDR3 region is CASSISRTDNSPLHF. Here the CDR3 DNA reads TGTGCCAGTAGTATATCGCGGACAGATAATTCACCCCTCCACTTT. The full variable domain, rest sourced from reference TRBV19 and TRBJ1-6, is DGGITQSPKYLFRKEGQNVTLSCEQNLNHDAMYWYRQDPGQGLRLIYYSQIVNDFQKGDIAEGYSVSREKKESFPLTVTSAQKNPTAFYLCASSISRTDNSPLHFGNGTRLTVT.

The chain links TRBV28 to TRBJ2-5; a possible D gene is TRBD1 (6 bases). The CDR3 contains 15 residues. Trimming stripped 5 bases from V and 4 bases from J, with 17 bases between. Germline loops: CDR1 MDHEN, CDR2 SYDVKM. CDR3: CASSGAGVLGETQYF. Here the CDR3 DNA reads TGTGCCAGCAGTGGGGCAGGGGTGTTAGGAGAGACCCAGTACTTC.